Reported below is one T cell receptor (beta chain). This record belongs to a study of CD8+ T cells in alopecia areata. Extraction of RNA preceded its reverse transcription into cDNA, which served as the sequencing template. This table comes from immunoSEQ multiplex PCR, and its TCRdb copy is limited to in-frame clones, with some not included. The data contain more than 100,000 clones, approximately 58% of them singletons. The sequence was collected from a human donor with alopecia areata. The specimen was CD4+ T cells sorted from blood, collected at week 0.

DNA for the CDR3: TGTGCCACAAAAGGGGGAGTCTTGACAGATACGCAGTATTTT. Encoded protein: CATKGGVLTDTQYF. The chain combines TRBV2 with TRBJ2-3, with a possible D match to TRBD1 (6 bases). This CDR3 has 14 amino acids. In germline, CDR1 is SNHLY, CDR2 FYNNEI. Trimming shortened V by 10 bases and J by 3 bases, and 17 bases separated the two germline ends.